This T cell receptor (beta chain) was captured by sequencing in a study of T-cell reconstitution after alpha-beta-depleted transplantation in children. There are a few counts of this clonotype. The V end lost 6 bases, the J end lost 4 bases, and 17 bases lay between the germline ends. The germline gives CDR1 SGHVS, CDR2 FQNEAQ. The CDR3 contains 15 residues. Preparing the TCRbeta library involved the use of unique molecular identifiers. TCRdb used MiXCR to reprocess the PCR reads, holding one entry per CDR3 protein. The sample records hundreds of thousands of distinct CDR3 sequences, under 15% being singletons.

The sample here was PBMCs, mostly from graft donor cells, taken 360 days after TCRalphabeta/CD19-depleted stem cell transplant. This receptor was identified in a male patient younger than 18 who had a stem cell transplant for acute myeloid leukemia, so the T cells may come from the graft donor. The chain joins TRBV7-8 to TRBJ2-3; the D is unclear. The CDR3 loop is CASRRRRLYSDTQYF. For the CDR3, the DNA is TGTGCCAGCAGACGCAGACGCCTTTACTCAGATACGCAGTATTTT.